What follows are 26 T cell receptor beta chains derived from one specimen sequenced in a study of early T cells in non-severe SARS-CoV-2 infection. From the 5' RACE reads, TCRdb called clonotypes with MiXCR, one entry per CDR3 protein. The repertoire includes tens of thousands of distinct CDR3 sequences, more than 6.5% of them detected once, and around 7.9% sits in the top ten. Sequencing was done on a sample of whole blood. The receptors were gathered from an adult who was a healthcare worker with PCR-confirmed SARS-CoV-2 infection or an uninfected control (not recorded which).

This clonotype was detected a few times. The junction shows a germline mismatch at one end, possibly a read error. The chain is built from TRBV12-3 or TRBV12-4 and TRBJ1-1; maybe TRBD1 (6 bases). The CDR3 sequence is 13 residues long. CDR3 sequence (DNA): TGTGCCAGCAGTCTCACCCGGACAGTGCAGACTCGGTTT. This codes for CASSLTRTVQTRF.

Comment on this clonotype: Mismatch with germline at one junction end may stem from a read error. This chain joins TRBV19 and TRBJ1-6; D is unresolved. The CDR3 sequence is 13 residues long. From germline, CDR1 is LNHDA and CDR2 SQIVND (reference sequence). The CDR3 nucleotides are TGTGCCAGTAGCATAGTTTCGAATTCACCCCTCCACTTT. As protein: CASSIVSNSPLHF.

The table lists this clonotype with a few counts. The germline gene is not matched at one end of the junction; a read error may be the cause. The chain joins TRBV7-6 to TRBJ1-1; D call uncertain. Germline loops: CDR1 SGHVS, CDR2 FNYEAQ. CDR3 length: 14 amino acids. CDR3 coding DNA: TGTGCCAGCAGTCGGGTTCCGTTGAAGACTGAAGCTTTCTTT. It codes for CASSRVPLKTEAFF. Variable domain in full (rest from reference TRBV7-6 and TRBJ1-1): GAGVSQSPRYKVTKRGQDVALRCDPISGHVSLYWYRQALGQGPEFLTYFNYEAQQDKSGLPNDRFSAERPEGSISTLTIQRTEQRDSAMYRCASSRVPLKTEAFFGQGTRLTVV.

The rearrangement uses TRBV7-9 and TRBJ2-7; D not certain. The CDR3 runs to 12 residues. Germline CDR1 reads SEHNR; CDR2 reads FQNEAQ (reference sequence). V lost 4 bases and J lost 6, with 10 bases in between. The CDR3 sequence is CASSSTWPEQYF. Written as DNA, the CDR3 is TGTGCCAGCAGCTCGACATGGCCCGAGCAGTACTTC.

This clonotype came up many times. V and J are TRBV20-1 and TRBJ1-5, with TRBD1 matching 7 bases. The CDR3 spans 15 residues. Germline assignment: CDR1 DFQATT and CDR2 SNEGSKA (reference sequence). V dropped 3 bases and J dropped 0; count of bases not matched to a gene: 5. CDR3 loop: CSARRTGVSNQPQHF. The CDR3 bases are TGCAGTGCTAGGAGGACAGGAGTTAGCAATCAGCCCCAGCATTTT.

This clonotype was found many times. This sequence joins TRBV7-6 and TRBJ1-5; possible D gene TRBD1, 6 bases. Germline V CDR1 and CDR2: SGHVS, FNYEAQ. The CDR3 runs 17 residues. The germline V and J ends were trimmed by 5 bases and 0 bases, with 17 bases remaining between them. As DNA, the CDR3 is TGTGCCAGCAGCCCTCACCAGACAGGAGATAGCAATCAGCCCCAGCATTTT. The encoded protein is CASSPHQTGDSNQPQHF.

This clonotype has a count of ten or more. The J gene is TRBJ2-7, the V gene TRBV29-1; D unclear. CDR3 size: 11 residues. Trimming removed 8 bases from V and 6 bases from J, with 14 bases in between. Germline V gene lookup returns CDR1 SQVTM and CDR2 ANQGSEA. CDR3 loop: CSTTLGSEQYF. In DNA form, the CDR3 reads TGCAGCACAACGCTGGGGTCCGAGCAGTACTTC.

This clonotype was recorded many times. V usage is TRBV12-3 or TRBV12-4 and J usage is TRBJ2-7; D is unclear. CDR3 length equals 11 residues. Trimming took 2 bases from V and 5 from J, leaving 4 bases between them. CDR3 amino acids: CASSLLHEQYF. CDR3 coding DNA: TGTGCCAGCAGTTTACTCCACGAGCAGTACTTC.

The table lists this clonotype with many counts. V is TRBV7-9 and J is TRBJ2-7, with 9 bases identical to TRBD1. Germline V CDR1 and CDR2: SEHNR, FQNEAQ (reference sequence). This CDR3 spans 17 amino acids. Trimming at V came to 6 bases and at J to 5 bases, leaving 17 bases not matched to a gene. The CDR3 here is CASSSPDRGSVVDEQYF. The DNA for the CDR3 is TGTGCCAGCAGTTCCCCTGACAGGGGGTCGGTGGTGGACGAGCAGTACTTC.

A few counts support this clonotype. The chain recombines TRBV3-1 with TRBJ2-2; D ambiguous. The CDR3 consists of 15 residues. CDR1 and CDR2 (germline): LGHDT, YNNKEL (reference sequence). Trimming left V 4 bases short and J 0 bases short, with 9 bases between. DNA of the CDR3: TGTGCCAGCAGCCTCACGGGTTCGAACACCGGGGAGCTGTTTTTT. This encodes CASSLTGSNTGELFF. Filled out from reference TRBV3-1 and TRBJ2-2, the complete variable domain reads DTAVSQTPKYLVTQMGNDKSIKCEQNLGHDTMYWYKQDSKKFLKIMFSYNNKELIINETVPNRFSPKSPDKAHLNLHINSLELGDSAVYFCASSLTGSNTGELFFGEGSRLTVL.

The CDR3 DNA reads as TGTGCCAGCAGTTCGACAGCTCCCACTGAAGCTTTCTTT. Its translation: CASSSTAPTEAFF. This chain uses TRBV12-3 or TRBV12-4 with TRBJ1-1; D might be TRBD1 (5 bases). The germline V and J ends were trimmed by 4 bases and 4 bases, with 10 bases remaining between them. The length of the CDR3 is 13 residues.

The CDR3: CASSSRTGEDTQYF. For the CDR3, the DNA is TGTGCCAGCAGTTCAAGGACAGGGGAAGATACGCAGTATTTT. This chain connects TRBV6-5 to TRBJ2-3; 9 nucleotides agree with TRBD1. The CDR3 is 14 residues long. V lost 4 bases to trimming and J lost 5 bases; unmatched junction nucleotides: 4. Germline V CDR1 and CDR2: MNHEY, SVGAGI.

This clonotype showed up just a few times. This sequence joins TRBV29-1 and TRBJ2-5; the match to TRBD1 covers 10 bases. Germline V CDR1 and CDR2: SQVTM, ANQGSEA. This CDR3 has 13 residues. V lost 4 bases and J lost 6; bases outside the gene matches: 5. The CDR3 region is CSVVRDRGKTQYF. CDR3 DNA: TGCAGCGTTGTTCGGGACAGGGGAAAGACCCAGTACTTC.

The V call is TRBV28, the J call TRBJ2-2; no reliable D call. Trimming took 1 base from V and 9 from J, leaving 18 bases between them. Germline CDR1 MDHEN, CDR2 SYDVKM. The length of the CDR3 is 16 residues. CDR3 DNA sequence: TGTGCCAGCAGTTTATTAGGGCTAGACGACACGAGGGAGCTGTTTTTT. Translating it yields CASSLLGLDDTRELFF. The variable domain in full, completed from reference TRBV28 and TRBJ2-2, reads DVKVTQSSRYLVKRTGEKVFLECVQDMDHENMFWYRQDPGLGLRLIYFSYDVKMKEKGDIPEGYSVSREKKERFSLILESASTNQTSMYLCASSLLGLDDTRELFFGEGSRLTVL.

This clonotype was recorded at least ten times. The V and J genes are TRBV29-1 and TRBJ1-1; D ambiguous. Germline values: CDR1 SQVTM, CDR2 ANQGSEA. The CDR3 contains 10 residues. Trimming cost V 7 bases and J 2 bases, with 5 bases left between them. The CDR3 region is CSGYNTEAFF. The CDR3 DNA reads TGCAGCGGATATAACACTGAAGCTTTCTTT.

V usage is TRBV20-1 and J usage is TRBJ2-7; maybe TRBD1 (5 bases). This CDR3 has 15 residues. Trimming pared 4 bases from V and 0 bases from J, leaving 16 bases between. Germline CDR1 is DFQATT and CDR2 is SNEGSKA (reference sequence). The CDR3 protein is CSATIWGQNSYEQYF. The DNA of the CDR3 is TGCAGTGCTACCATATGGGGCCAAAACTCCTACGAGCAGTACTTC.

This clonotype was picked up a small number of times. The rearrangement joins TRBV21-1 to TRBJ2-7; the table's D gene call, TRBD1, was not cross checked with the DNA. TRBV21-1 is listed as a pseudogene. The CDR3 length is 14 residues. The CDR3 is CASSKRDRYYEQYF. The CDR3, as DNA: TGTGCCAGCAGCAAGCGGGACCGTTACTACGAGCAGTACTTC.

There are many counts of this clonotype. The chain uses TRBV2 and TRBJ2-1, with a weak D call TRBD2 (5 bases). Trimming left V 5 bases short and J 8 bases short, with 25 bases between. From germline, CDR1 is SNHLY and CDR2 FYNNEI. This CDR3 region has 17 residues. CDR3 amino acids: CASSYSLPDGVGDEQFF. In DNA form, the CDR3 reads TGTGCCAGCAGTTATTCCCTCCCAGACGGGGTCGGCGATGAGCAGTTCTTC. Based on the CDR3 plus reference TRBV2 and TRBJ2-1, the full variable domain is EPEVTQTPSHQVTQMGQEVILRCVPISNHLYFYWYRQILGQKVEFLVSFYNNEISEKSEIFDDQFSVERPDGSNFTLKIRSTKLEDSAMYFCASSYSLPDGVGDEQFFGPGTRLTVL.

This clonotype showed up just a few times. This chain uses TRBV11-1 with TRBJ2-4; the D gene is possibly TRBD2 (6 bases). CDR1 SGHAT and CDR2 FQDESV come from the germline V gene (reference sequence). Trimming took 5 bases from V and 7 from J, leaving 12 bases between them. The CDR3 runs 13 residues. The CDR3 DNA reads as TGTGCCAGCAGCCTACGGGACTCCAACATTCAGTACTTC. This codes for CASSLRDSNIQYF.

Only a few counts were recorded for this clonotype. This chain connects TRBV7-2 to TRBJ1-4, with D possibly TRBD1 on 6 matching bases. This CDR3 is built from 15 residues. Germline loops: CDR1 SGHTA, CDR2 FQGNSA. The ends were cut back, 5 bases at V and 7 bases at J, with 17 bases in the middle. CDR3 sequence reads: CASSPNGPGAEKLFF. The DNA of the CDR3 is TGTGCCAGCAGCCCTAACGGGCCGGGGGCTGAAAAACTGTTTTTT.

V usage is TRBV28 and J usage is TRBJ1-1; D ambiguous. Looked up from germline, CDR1 is MDHEN and CDR2 is SYDVKM. The ends were cut back, 4 bases at V and 10 bases at J, with 16 bases in the middle. This CDR3 region has 13 residues. This CDR3 reads CASSSTTLRGAFF. The CDR3 DNA sequence: TGTGCCAGCAGTTCTACGACACTTCGGGGAGCTTTCTTT.

This sequence joins TRBV7-6 and TRBJ1-1; the D is unclear. Trimming left V 4 bases short and J 3 bases short, with 9 bases between. The CDR3 has 13 residues. CDR1 is SGHVS, CDR2 FNYEAQ, per germline. CDR3 coding DNA: TGTGCCAGCAGCTACGACACTTACACTGAAGCTTTCTTT. Translating gives CASSYDTYTEAFF.

V usage is TRBV12-3 or TRBV12-4 and J usage is TRBJ2-7, with D perhaps TRBD1 or TRBD2 (5 bases each). The CDR3 totals 14 residues. Trimming removed 6 bases from V and 0 bases from J, with 12 bases in between. CDR3 sequence (DNA): TGTGCCAGCAGCCGGGACCAGGCCTCCTACGAGCAGTACTTC. It is translated as CASSRDQASYEQYF.

The sample holds a few counts of this clonotype. The V and J genes are TRBV3-1 and TRBJ1-2; tentative D call: TRBD1 (5 bases). Trimming removed 4 bases at V and 7 bases at J, with 13 bases between. The CDR3 has 13 amino acids. The germline V gene encodes CDR1 LGHDT and CDR2 YNNKEL (reference sequence). CDR3 sequence (DNA): TGTGCCAGCAGCCCCAGGGTTTATGGTGGCTACACCTTC. Translation: CASSPRVYGGYTF. The variable domain in full, completed from reference TRBV3-1 and TRBJ1-2, reads DTAVSQTPKYLVTQMGNDKSIKCEQNLGHDTMYWYKQDSKKFLKIMFSYNNKELIINETVPNRFSPKSPDKAHLNLHINSLELGDSAVYFCASSPRVYGGYTFGSGTRLTVV.

This chain joins TRBV29-1 and TRBJ2-3, with D possibly TRBD1 on 6 matching bases. CDR3 length equals 12 residues. CDR1 SQVTM and CDR2 ANQGSEA come from the germline V gene. Deletions cut 7 bases from V and 4 bases from J, with 12 bases between. The CDR3 loop reads CSARGGSDTQYF. CDR3 nucleotide sequence: TGCAGCGCCCGAGGGGGTTCAGATACGCAGTATTTT.

The chain joins TRBV7-2 to TRBJ1-4, with 7 bases lining up with TRBD1. V was pared by 5 bases and J by 8 bases, with 11 bases of the junction left unmatched. CDR3 length: 15 residues. Germline lookup yields CDR1 SGHTA and CDR2 FQGNSA. The CDR3 nucleotides read TGTGCCAGCAGCCGTAGAACAGGGGAGGGGGAAAAACTGTTTTTT. Its protein is CASSRRTGEGEKLFF.